This T cell receptor (beta chain) was captured in a study of blood T cell repertoires in COVID-19. The wider study: Acute and convalescent COVID-19 samples came from the United States, Italy and Spain. Sources were T cells, B-cell-depleted T cells, or PBMCs; the material itself was cDNA or gDNA.

Per the study methods: Quantification of nucleated cells was approximated via reference gene primer amplification. Repertoires were generated with immunoSEQ multiplex PCR, while TCRdb's copy carries only in-frame clones and drops some. D and trimming were read from the DNA, whereas the V and J calls and clone size are those reported in that table. The data contain approximately 170,000 clones, roughly 84% of them seen just once; the ten biggest clones take up approximately 11%. V lost 3 bases and J lost 0, with 9 bases in between. CDR3 size: 15 residues. Germline assignment: CDR1 KGHSH and CDR2 LQKENI.

Sequencing was done on a sample of peripheral blood. The receptor's source is a man aged 65 to 85 with active or convalescent COVID-19. The chain employs TRBV18 and TRBJ1-5, with D uncertain. The CDR3 region has the DNA TGTGCCAGCTCACCCGAACAGCTTAGCAATCAGCCCCAGCATTTT. This translates into CASSPEQLSNQPQHF.